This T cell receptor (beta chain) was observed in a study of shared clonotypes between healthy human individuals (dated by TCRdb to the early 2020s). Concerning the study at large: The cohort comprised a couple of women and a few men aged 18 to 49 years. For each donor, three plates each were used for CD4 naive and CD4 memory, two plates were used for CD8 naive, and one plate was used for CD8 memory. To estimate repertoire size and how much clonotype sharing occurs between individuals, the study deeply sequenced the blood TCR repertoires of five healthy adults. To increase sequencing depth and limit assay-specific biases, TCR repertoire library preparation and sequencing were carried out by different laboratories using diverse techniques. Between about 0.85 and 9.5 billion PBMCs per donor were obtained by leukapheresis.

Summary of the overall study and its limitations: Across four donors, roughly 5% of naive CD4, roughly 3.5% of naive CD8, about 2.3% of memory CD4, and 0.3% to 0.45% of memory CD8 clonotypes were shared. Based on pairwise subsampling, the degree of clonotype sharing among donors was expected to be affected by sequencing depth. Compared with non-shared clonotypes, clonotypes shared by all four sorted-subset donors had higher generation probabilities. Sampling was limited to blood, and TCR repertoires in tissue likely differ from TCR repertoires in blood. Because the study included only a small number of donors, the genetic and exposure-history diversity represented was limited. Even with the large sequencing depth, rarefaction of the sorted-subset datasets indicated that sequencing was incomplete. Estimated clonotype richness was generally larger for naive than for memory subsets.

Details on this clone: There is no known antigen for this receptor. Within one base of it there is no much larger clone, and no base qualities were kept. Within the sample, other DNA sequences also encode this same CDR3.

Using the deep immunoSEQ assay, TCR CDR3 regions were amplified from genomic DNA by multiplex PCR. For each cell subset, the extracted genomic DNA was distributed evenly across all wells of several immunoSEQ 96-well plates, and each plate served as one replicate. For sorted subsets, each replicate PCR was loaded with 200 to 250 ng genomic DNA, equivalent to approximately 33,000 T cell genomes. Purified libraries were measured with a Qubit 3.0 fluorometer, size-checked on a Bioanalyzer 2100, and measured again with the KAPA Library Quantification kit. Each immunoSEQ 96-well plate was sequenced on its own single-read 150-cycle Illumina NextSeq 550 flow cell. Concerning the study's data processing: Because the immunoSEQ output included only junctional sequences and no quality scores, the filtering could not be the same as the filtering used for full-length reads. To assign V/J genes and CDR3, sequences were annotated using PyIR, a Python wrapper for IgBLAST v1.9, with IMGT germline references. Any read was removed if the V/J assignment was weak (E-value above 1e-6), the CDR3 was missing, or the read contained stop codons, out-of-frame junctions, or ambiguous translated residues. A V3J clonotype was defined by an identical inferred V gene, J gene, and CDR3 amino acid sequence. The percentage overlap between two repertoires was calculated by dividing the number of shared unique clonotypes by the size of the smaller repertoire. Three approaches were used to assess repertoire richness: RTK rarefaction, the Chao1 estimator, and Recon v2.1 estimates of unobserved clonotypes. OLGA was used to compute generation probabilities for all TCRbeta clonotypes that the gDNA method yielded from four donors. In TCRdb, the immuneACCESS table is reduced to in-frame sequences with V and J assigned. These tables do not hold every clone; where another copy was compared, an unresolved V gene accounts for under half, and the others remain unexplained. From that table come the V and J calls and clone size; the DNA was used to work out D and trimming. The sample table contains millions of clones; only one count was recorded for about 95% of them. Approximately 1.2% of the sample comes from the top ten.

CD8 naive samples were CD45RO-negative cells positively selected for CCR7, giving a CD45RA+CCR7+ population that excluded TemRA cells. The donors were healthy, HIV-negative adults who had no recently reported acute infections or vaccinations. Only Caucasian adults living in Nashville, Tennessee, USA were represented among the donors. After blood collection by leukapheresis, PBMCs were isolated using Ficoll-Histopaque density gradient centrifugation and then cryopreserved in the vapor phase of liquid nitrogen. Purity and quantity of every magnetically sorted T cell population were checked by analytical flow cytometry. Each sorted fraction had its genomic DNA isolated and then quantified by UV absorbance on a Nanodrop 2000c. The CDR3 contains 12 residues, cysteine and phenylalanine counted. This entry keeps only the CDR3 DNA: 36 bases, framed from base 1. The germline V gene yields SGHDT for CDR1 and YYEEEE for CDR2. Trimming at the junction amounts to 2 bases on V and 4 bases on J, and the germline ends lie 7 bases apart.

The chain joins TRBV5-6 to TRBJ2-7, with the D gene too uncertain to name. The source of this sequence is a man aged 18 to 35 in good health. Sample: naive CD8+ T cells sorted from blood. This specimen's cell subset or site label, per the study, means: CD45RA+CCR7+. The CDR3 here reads CASSFMGYEQYF. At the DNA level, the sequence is TGTGCCAGCAGCTTTATGGGGTACGAGCAGTACTTC.